One sample yielded the 4 T cell receptor beta chains listed below, sequenced in a study of cytomegalovirus exposure and HLA in healthy donors. Vbeta (60) and Jbeta (13) primers were used in the PCR. Sequencing used immunoSEQ multiplex PCR; TCRdb keeps in-frame clones, though not all of them. This sample contains 150,000 or so clones. Sample: PBMCs. These receptors all come from a woman in her forties or fifties in good health and CMV-seronegative.

The gene calls are TRBV2 and TRBJ2-1; a weak D match, TRBD1 (5 bases). V was clipped by 0 bases and J by 9 bases, with 12 bases between them. The CDR3 length is 14 residues. Per germline, CDR1 SNHLY and CDR2 FYNNEI. The CDR3 DNA sequence: TGTGCCAGCAGTGAAGCGACATTCCAGGGTGAGCAGTTCTTC. Translating gives CASSEATFQGEQFF.

The rearrangement uses TRBV5-5 and TRBJ1-1, with D perhaps TRBD1 (5 bases). Per the germline V gene, CDR1 is SGHKS and CDR2 is YYEKEE (reference sequence). This CDR3 is 14 amino acids long. V was pared by 4 bases and J by 1 base, with 11 bases between. The CDR3 sequence is CASSLQVANTEAFF. CDR3 DNA sequence: TGTGCCAGCAGCCTACAGGTCGCGAACACTGAAGCTTTCTTT. The full variable domain, rest sourced from reference TRBV5-5 and TRBJ1-1, is DAGVTQSPTHLIKTRGQQVTLRCSPISGHKSVSWYQQVLGQGPQFIFQYYEKEERGRGNFPDRFSARQFPNYSSELNVNALLLGDSALYLCASSLQVANTEAFFGQGTRLTVV.

The chain combines TRBV27 with TRBJ2-7, with 10 nucleotides matching TRBD2. Trimming cost V 0 bases and J 3 bases; bases outside gene matches: 2. The length of the CDR3 is 15 residues. Germline assignment: CDR1 MNHEY and CDR2 SMNVEV (reference sequence). CDR3 amino acids: CASSLSRLAGYEQYF. The CDR3 region has the DNA TGTGCCAGCAGTTTATCGAGACTAGCGGGCTACGAGCAGTACTTC.

This chain joins TRBV6-6 and TRBJ1-2; 8 bases align to TRBD1. This CDR3 region has 13 residues. Losses at the gene ends were 10 bases for V and 5 bases for J; bases not matched to a gene: 9. Per the germline V gene, CDR1 is MNHNY and CDR2 is SVGAGI (reference sequence). The CDR3 region has the DNA TGTGCCACAAGACAGGGGTATCTTTATGGCTACACCTTC. It codes for CATRQGYLYGYTF.